The T cell receptor (beta chain) under discussion was sequenced for a study of cytomegalovirus exposure and HLA in healthy donors. Whole-study context: Roughly 180 million T cells yielded 120 million or so unique TCR beta sequences, as an earlier analysis found. Study results and caveats: In vitro checks showed that a few CMV-associated chains really do target CMV antigens. Researchers reportedly found TCR beta sequences accurately predicted most subjects' HLA-A and HLA-B alleles.

This PCR relied on a set of 60 Vbeta primers and 13 Jbeta primers. The method was immunoSEQ multiplex PCR; TCRdb's version includes in-frame clones alone and lacks a portion of them. The table lists 85,000 to 130,000 clones, approximately 71% of them singletons. The CDR3 has 14 amino acids. The germline V gene has CDR1 LNHNV and CDR2 YYDKDF (reference sequence). V dropped 0 bases and J dropped 4 bases, with 10 bases sitting between them. For this clone: Its antigen is currently unknown.

This receptor was identified in a man aged 40-49 years in good health and CMV-seronegative. Input material: PBMCs. The chain combines TRBV15 with TRBJ2-7; D may be TRBD2 (6 bases). CDR3 sequence (DNA): TGTGCCACCAGCAGAGATCTCGGAGGGTACGAGCAGTACTTC. Residues: CATSRDLGGYEQYF.